The rows below give T cell receptor beta chains drawn from one sample of a study of vaccination and CD4 T cells after COVID-19. TCRdb re-derived calls from the PCR reads in MiXCR, one entry per CDR3 protein. The sample shows more than 10,000 distinct CDR3 sequences, around half of them seen only once. Their target antigens are unknown. The sample consisted of CD4+ T cells from blood, cultured in vitro. The receptors derive from a human donor who had recovered from COVID-19. CDR3s include the opening cysteine and the closing phenylalanine or tryptophan.

v_call	j_call	cdr3_aa
TRBV7-2	TRBJ2-7	CASSRTGATSYEQYF
TRBV2	TRBJ1-1	CASTLAGSATEAFF
TRBV28	TRBJ2-7	CASSATVGGGYEQYF
TRBV6-4	TRBJ2-3	CASSDRGASTDTQYF
TRBV7-2	TRBJ1-1	CASRRTGGPNTEAFF
TRBV7-2	TRBJ1-1	CASSPNGLNTEAFF
TRBV27	TRBJ2-7	CASSLYPGGTYEQYF
TRBV6-1	TRBJ1-2	CASRGQGQTNYGYTF
TRBV7-3	TRBJ2-3	CASSPERAGGTDTQYF
TRBV2	TRBJ1-2	CASTDGRGARGYTF
TRBV30	TRBJ1-4	CAWSITEKLFF
TRBV2	TRBJ1-6	CASSPRGGLSSPLHF
TRBV9	TRBJ2-1	CASSEGGLGISRNYNEQFF
TRBV20-1	TRBJ2-1	CSARAAGGPYNEQFF
TRBV15	TRBJ1-3	CATSMGQGAGNTIYF
TRBV7-9	TRBJ1-6	CASSIGNSPLHF
TRBV20-1	TRBJ2-7	CSATPAGGIYEQYF
TRBV6-5	TRBJ1-2	CASSYVPGQGSYGYTF
TRBV6-1	TRBJ2-2	CASSNGINTGELFF
TRBV6-1	TRBJ2-1	CASSTWGEQFF
TRBV28	TRBJ2-5	CASSLPGVEKTQYF
TRBV20-1	TRBJ1-2	CSANLGTSYGYTF
TRBV4-1	TRBJ2-3	CASSQGQGVTDTQYF
TRBV27	TRBJ2-3	CASSLVGRKSTDTQYF
TRBV4-1	TRBJ1-1	CASSQDWTDQAFF
TRBV7-2	TRBJ2-5	CASSSGGAQETQYF
TRBV20-1	TRBJ1-6	CSASRRGTGHSPLHF
TRBV16	TRBJ1-2	CASSQTGLNYGYTF
TRBV24-1	TRBJ1-2	CATSDFRQGSGYTF
TRBV18	TRBJ1-1	CASSPLRFAEAFF
TRBV20-1	TRBJ2-1	CSANQPRGAPDNEQFF
TRBV7-7	TRBJ2-3	CASSPGLAGSVEDTQYF
TRBV20-1	TRBJ2-5	CSATRTSGNVQETQYF
TRBV19	TRBJ1-2	CASRQRYGYTF
TRBV2	TRBJ1-1	CASIRGTGGGTEAFF
TRBV7-9	TRBJ1-2	CASSLGRSGYTF
TRBV19	TRBJ1-2	CASSFQRTNYGYTF
TRBV6-5	TRBJ1-6	CASSYTGQGNSPLHF
TRBV5-1	TRBJ1-1	CASTLQPGETEAFF
TRBV15	TRBJ2-5	CATSRDRGGRAQYF
TRBV4-1	TRBJ1-1	CASSQDRLGTEAFF
TRBV2	TRBJ1-5	CASSEALRQGDQPQHF
TRBV29-1	TRBJ1-1	CSVIRGAEAFF
TRBV19	TRBJ1-1	CASSSQQGTEAFF
TRBV27	TRBJ1-1	CASRLNTEAFF
TRBV6-5	TRBJ1-1	CASSYRKGDMNTEAFF